The entry below describes one T cell receptor (beta chain). Its antigen is unidentified. The source of the sample is a study of Ad26.COV2.S vaccination and SARS-CoV-2 variants. Whole-study results and caveats: Placebo recipients had lower spike-specific TCR breadth than vaccine recipients. Measurements of TCR breadth and depth may have given underestimates of the total T cell responses.

Treatment indicated: roughly 19 received Ad26.COV2.S at low or high dose, single or two shots; five or six received placebo; per-sample allocation not given. The investigators took samples on day 63 after the first vaccine or placebo injection. This table comes from immunoSEQ multiplex PCR, and its TCRdb copy is limited to in-frame clones, with some not included. The sample contains about 470,000 clones, about 92% of which appear only once. Source: peripheral blood, taken in a trial of Ad26.COV2.S vaccine versus placebo. The origin of this receptor is a person between 18 and 59 years old who received the Ad26.COV2.S COVID-19 vaccine or a placebo.

CDR3 nucleotides: TGTGCCATCAGTCGCGGGGCGGAAGGAACCGGGGAGCTGTTTTTT. As protein: CAISRGAEGTGELFF. The rearrangement uses TRBV10-3 and TRBJ2-2; tentative D call: TRBD2 (6 bases). Germline V CDR1 and CDR2: ENHRY, SYGVKD. The V and J ends lost 5 bases and 5 bases respectively, with 15 bases between them. The CDR3 runs 15 residues.